Sequencing of this T cell receptor (beta chain) was carried out in a study of cytomegalovirus exposure and HLA in healthy donors. The germline V gene encodes CDR1 MDHEN and CDR2 SYDVKM. CDR3 length: 18 amino acids. With 60 Vbeta and 13 Jbeta primers, the PCR was carried out. The assay was immunoSEQ multiplex PCR, and TCRdb's table has in-frame clones only and misses some. Among over 150,000 clones listed, around 77% were seen once. This sequence joins TRBV28 and TRBJ2-5; 8 nucleotides align to TRBD1. TRBJ2-7 matches the DNA end more closely, so the J call is doubtful. The TCR was taken from a woman between 50 and 59 years old in good health and CMV-seropositive. The sequenced sample was PBMCs. The CDR3 DNA reads as TGTGCCAGCAGTTTATACGGACAGGGTCGACGAAGCTCCTACGAGCAGTACTTC. Translation: CASSLYGQGRRSSYEQYF.